This TCR beta chain was captured in a study of blood T cell repertoires in COVID-19. Data came from immunoSEQ multiplex PCR; TCRdb stores just in-frame clones and leaves some out. The sample shows 200,000 to 250,000 clones, approximately 80% of them seen only once. This CDR3 spans 16 amino acids. With V trimmed by 2 bases and J by 3 bases, 7 bases remained unmatched. CDR1 SGHKS and CDR2 YYEKEE come from the germline V gene (reference sequence). Sequences were obtained from peripheral blood. This TCR was recovered from a woman of 80 years or more with COVID-19, enrolled during active disease. V and J are TRBV5-5 and TRBJ1-4, with 7 bases matching TRBD1. The CDR3 coding sequence is TGTGCCAGCAGCTTTCTCCCAGACAGGGCTAATGAAAAACTGTTTTTT. Residues: CASSFLPDRANEKLFF.